Listed below are T cell receptor beta chains from one sample, sequenced in a study of blood T cell repertoires in COVID-19. Data came from immunoSEQ multiplex PCR; TCRdb stores just in-frame clones and leaves some out. The repertoire holds over 200,000 clones, with around four fifths as singletons. Sequenced material: peripheral blood. The receptors derive from a man in his forties with acute or convalescent COVID-19. CDR3s include the opening cysteine and the closing phenylalanine or tryptophan. The D gene is left open where the match is weak. The size of a clone is reported for some rows only, either as once, few or many, or as a class for expanded clones.

TRBD2	NA	TRBJ2-7	TRBV12-3/TRBV12-4	TGTGCCAGCGGGTTGACTAGCTGGTCCGAGCAGTACTTC	CASGLTSWSEQYF
TRBD2	NA	TRBJ2-1	TRBV7-9	TGTGCCAGCAGCGAGGCGACTCCGGGACTAGCGATCTACAATGAGCAGTTCTTC	CASSEATPGLAIYNEQFF
TRBD1	NA	TRBJ1-2	TRBV19	TGTGCCAGTAGTATAGTGGGTACTTTTCAGGGACAGTATCGGTTCACTGGCTACACCTTC	CASSIVGTFQGQYRFTGYTF
TRBD1	NA	TRBJ1-1	TRBV5-4	TGTGCCAGCAGCCTGACAGGGGCGGACACTGAAGCTTTCTTT	CASSLTGADTEAFF
NA	once	TRBJ2-7	TRBV2	TGTGCCAGCAGTGAGGGGGGAAACTACGAGCAGTACTTC	CASSEGGNYEQYF
NA	NA	TRBJ1-2	TRBV11-2	TGTGCCAGCAGCTTTTTATTGGGACAAGGCTATGGCTACACCTTC	CASSFLLGQGYGYTF
NA	NA	TRBJ2-5	TRBV11-2	TGTGCCAGCAGCTTAGAACAGGGACAAGAGACCCAGTACTTC	CASSLEQGQETQYF
NA	NA	TRBJ2-7	TRBV4-1	TGCGCCAGCAGCCAAGGATATGGGACTTCCTACGAGCAGTACTTC	CASSQGYGTSYEQYF
TRBD2	NA	TRBJ2-5	TRBV20-1	TGCAGTGCTAGTGGACTAGCGGGAATGCAAGAGACCCAGTACTTC	CSASGLAGMQETQYF
NA	NA	TRBJ2-1	TRBV14	TGTGCCAGCAGCTCTGACTATCGGTCCGCCGATGAGCAGTTCTTC	CASSSDYRSADEQFF
TRBD1	NA	TRBJ1-4	TRBV5-6	TGTGCCAGCAGCCCGGACAGGCGAAATGAAAAACTGTTTTTT	CASSPDRRNEKLFF
TRBD1	NA	TRBJ1-2	TRBV6-6	TGTGCCAGCAGGCGACAGGGGTGGGATGGCTACACCTTC	CASRRQGWDGYTF
NA	NA	TRBJ2-1	TRBV10-3	TGTGCCATCAGTGAGTCCCTAGGGACTTACAATGAGCAGTTCTTC	CAISESLGTYNEQFF
NA	NA	TRBJ2-1	TRBV7-2	TGTGCCAGCAGCTTACTATATGAGCAGTTCTTC	CASSLLYEQFF
NA	NA	TRBJ1-1	TRBV7-8	TGTGCCAGCAGCGTCAACATGGACAGCAACACTGAAGCTTTCTTT	CASSVNMDSNTEAFF
NA	NA	TRBJ2-1	TRBV24-1	TGTGCCACCAGTGATTTGGAGAATGAGCAGTTCTTC	CATSDLENEQFF
TRBD1	NA	TRBJ2-1	TRBV11-2	TGTGCCAGCAGTTCGGGACAGGGGATCTACAATGAGCAGTTCTTC	CASSSGQGIYNEQFF
NA	NA	TRBJ1-6	TRBV18	TGTGCCAGCTCCCTCAGGGTAGGAGAATCACCCCTCCACTTT	CASSLRVGESPLHF
TRBD2	once	TRBJ2-1	TRBV5-6	TGTGCCAGCAGCTTGGACGGGAGGGTGCAGTTCTTC	CASSLDGRVQFF
NA	few	TRBJ1-3	TRBV11-1	TGTGCCAGCAGCCAACAGGGAGTCTCTGGAAACACCATATATTTT	CASSQQGVSGNTIYF
NA	NA	TRBJ1-2	TRBV4-2	TGTGCCAGCAGCCAAGTGATGAAGGGGGCTAACTATGGCTACACCTTC	CASSQVMKGANYGYTF
NA	once	TRBJ1-2	TRBV10-3	TGTGCCATCAGTGAGGAGGGTATCTATGGCTACACCTTC	CAISEEGIYGYTF
TRBD2	NA	TRBJ2-2	TRBV5-1	TGCGCCAGCAGCTTGGGACTAGCAGGGACCGGGGAGCTGTTTTTT	CASSLGLAGTGELFF
TRBD2	NA	TRBJ2-1	TRBV14	TGTGCCAGCAGCCTTAGTAGCGGGCCTTTCAATGAGCAGTTCTTC	CASSLSSGPFNEQFF
NA	NA	TRBJ1-3	TRBV5-1	TGCGCCAGCAGCTTGGACACAGGAAACACCATATATTTT	CASSLDTGNTIYF
NA	once	TRBJ1-1	TRBV27	TGTGCCAGCAGTTTTAGGTCGGGAACTGAAGCTTTCTTT	CASSFRSGTEAFF
NA	NA	TRBJ2-5	TRBV29-1	TGCAGCGTTGAAGATCCAGGGGAGACCCAGTACTTC	CSVEDPGETQYF
NA	NA	TRBJ1-1	TRBV18	TGTGCCAGCTCACCAACTAAGGACACTGAAGCTTTCTTT	CASSPTKDTEAFF
NA	NA	TRBJ1-5	TRBV4-1	TGCGCCAGCAGCCAAGTGGGGACTGGCAATCAGCCCCAGCATTTT	CASSQVGTGNQPQHF
NA	NA	TRBJ2-7	TRBV5-1	TGCGCCAGCAGCTTCGATGGGCAGAAACCCTACGAGCAGTACTTC	CASSFDGQKPYEQYF
NA	NA	TRBJ2-4	TRBV6-1	TGTGCCAGCAGTGAAGCAAACTATCTAGCCAAAAACATTCAGTACTTC	CASSEANYLAKNIQYF
NA	NA	TRBJ2-5	TRBV7-9	TGTGCCAGCAGCAGTCTATGGGAGACCCAGTACTTC	CASSSLWETQYF
NA	once	TRBJ1-1	TRBV3-1/TRBV3-2	TGTGCCAGCAGCCAAGCGGGAGACGGCACGGCTTTCTTT	CASSQAGDGTAFF
NA	NA	TRBJ2-3	TRBV29-1	TGCAGCGTTGGGGTTATAGTCAGGGTTCAAGATACGCAGTATTTT	CSVGVIVRVQDTQYF
NA	NA	TRBJ1-3	TRBV12-5	TGTGCTAGTGGTTTAATTGGGGCTTCTGGAAACACCATATATTTT	CASGLIGASGNTIYF
TRBD1	NA	TRBJ1-2	TRBV28	TGTGCCAGCAGCCAGGGGGCGGAGATAGGCTACACCTTC	CASSQGAEIGYTF
TRBD1	NA	TRBJ1-4	TRBV19	TGTGCCAGTAGTACTTCCGAGACAGGGGAAAAACTGTTTTTT	CASSTSETGEKLFF
NA	NA	TRBJ2-5	TRBV6-1	TGTGCCAGCAGTGAATACGGACAGCGGGAGACCCAGTACTTC	CASSEYGQRETQYF
TRBD2	NA	TRBJ2-7	TRBV5-4	TGTGCCAGCAGCCCTAGGACTAGCGGGAGCTACGAGCAGTACTTC	CASSPRTSGSYEQYF
TRBD2	NA	TRBJ2-1	TRBV15	TGTGCCACCAGCAGAGATCCGGGACTAGAGAGAGGCAATGAGCAGTTCTTC	CATSRDPGLERGNEQFF
NA	NA	TRBJ1-2	TRBV19	TGTGCCAGTAATATTTACCGGGACTCCACAGCCGGAGGCTACACCTTC	CASNIYRDSTAGGYTF
TRBD2	NA	TRBJ2-1	TRBV9	TGTGCCAGCAGCGTAGAGCTAGCGGGAGGCCTGGGGAATGAGCAGTTCTTC	CASSVELAGGLGNEQFF
NA	NA	TRBJ2-1	TRBV7-2	TGTGCCAGCAGCTTAGTGCGGAGCAATGAGCAGTTCTTC	CASSLVRSNEQFF
TRBD2	few	TRBJ2-2	TRBV14	TGTGCCAGCAGCCACGACAGAAACTTAGCGGGGGGGAACACCGGGGAGCTGTTTTTT	CASSHDRNLAGGNTGELFF
NA	once	TRBJ1-2	TRBV18	TGTGCCAGCTCACCACCGTCCAGGGTCTATGGCTACACCTTC	CASSPPSRVYGYTF
TRBD1	NA	TRBJ1-2	TRBV5-4	TGTGCCAGCAGTTCCGACAGGGGGATTAACTATGGCTACACCTTC	CASSSDRGINYGYTF
TRBD1	NA	TRBJ1-1	TRBV5-6	TGTGCCAGCAGCACGACAGGGGGCCGGACTGAAGCTTTCTTT	CASSTTGGRTEAFF
NA	NA	TRBJ2-2	TRBV5-6	TGTGCCAGCAGCGGGGACTCCCGTGGAACCGGGGAGCTGTTTTTT	CASSGDSRGTGELFF
TRBD1	NA	TRBJ1-2	TRBV28	TGTGCCAGCAGTCCCCCGGGACAGGGCTATGGCTACACCTTC	CASSPPGQGYGYTF
NA	NA	TRBJ1-1	TRBV12-3/TRBV12-4	TGTGCCAGCAGTTCCCCCCTCCGTATTGAAGCTTTCTTT	CASSSPLRIEAFF
NA	NA	TRBJ1-6	TRBV19	TGTGCCAGTAGTTCCTGGGCAACCAATTCACCCCTCCACTTT	CASSSWATNSPLHF
TRBD2	NA	TRBJ2-1	TRBV7-8	TGTGCCAGCAGCTTAGAGATCCGGACTAGCGGGAGTAATGAGCAGTTCTTC	CASSLEIRTSGSNEQFF
TRBD2	few	TRBJ2-1	TRBV6-4	TGTGCCAGCAGCAGACACGTAGCGGGAAGCTCCTACAATGAGCAGTTCTTC	CASSRHVAGSSYNEQFF
TRBD2	NA	TRBJ2-1	TRBV11-2	TGTGCCAGCAGCCTACGGACTAGTGACGGTGAGCAGTTCTTC	CASSLRTSDGEQFF